The T cell receptor (beta chain) under discussion was sequenced for a study of T-cell reconstitution after alpha-beta-depleted transplantation in children. Whole-study results and caveats: A year post-transplant, T-cell counts and diversity derived mostly from newly produced T cells. Where alpha-beta T cells came from about two months after transplant was reportedly several hundred expanded graft clones.

This CDR3 spans 14 amino acids. The germline V and J ends were trimmed by 3 bases and 1 base, with 8 bases remaining between them. The germline V gene encodes CDR1 SGHVS and CDR2 FQNEAQ. Unique molecular identifiers tagged the TCRbeta library. TCRdb recomputed calls from the PCR reads with MiXCR, one row per CDR3 protein. The sample carries roughly 300,000 distinct CDR3 sequences, more than 9% recorded once. This clonotype was observed many times. Its antigen is still unknown. This specimen consisted of peripheral blood, obtained 180 days after TCRalphabeta/CD19-depleted stem cell transplant. The J gene is TRBJ2-3, the V gene TRBV7-8; no clear D. The origin of this receptor is a male patient between 2 and 15 years old who had a stem cell transplant for chronic granulomatous disease, so the T cells may come from the graft donor. The DNA for the CDR3 is TGTGCCAGCAGCTTCCAATTGGGCACAGATACGCAGTATTTT. Its protein is CASSFQLGTDTQYF.